This paragraph covers one TCR beta chain sequence. The entry originates in a study of blood T cells in healthy people across ages. The donors, healthy Caucasians from Russia, were aged about 6 to 90. Drawing of peripheral blood yielded 8.5 to 10 milliliters from each donor. Using a J-beta primer mix together with a sample-barcoded 5' primer, a second PCR was run for roughly 6 to 12 cycles. The study obtained at least 3 million CDR3-containing paired-end reads from every sample. TCRdb re-derived calls from the 5' RACE reads in MiXCR, one entry per CDR3 protein. This table has roughly 680,000 distinct CDR3 sequences, roughly half appearing once. Germline assignment: CDR1 SGHKS and CDR2 YYEKEE (reference sequence). The V gene end was trimmed by 4 bases and the J gene end by 0 bases; junction bases not matched to a gene: 4. The CDR3 is 15 residues long.

The source of this sequence is a woman of 80 years or more in good health. The source material was blood. This rearrangement joins TRBV5-5 to TRBJ1-5, with 7 positions matching TRBD1. For the CDR3, the DNA is TGTGCCAGCAGCCCAGGGACAGTTAGCAATCAGCCCCAGCATTTT. Its protein is CASSPGTVSNQPQHF.